Below are 26 T cell receptor beta chains sequenced from a single sample in a study of PD-L1 blockade in urothelial cancer. The time point: peripheral blood 6 weeks after treatment start. Repertoires were generated with immunoSEQ multiplex PCR, while TCRdb's copy carries only in-frame clones and drops some. Counted here are about 40,000 clones, 75% to 90% occurring once; the ten biggest clones make up roughly a quarter. This material consisted of PBMCs, taken around atezolizumab (anti-PD-L1) treatment. These receptors were obtained from a man in his sixties with urothelial cancer.

The rearrangement uses TRBV10-3 and TRBJ2-7; D is possibly TRBD1 (5 bases). There are 14 residues in the CDR3. Germline V lookup: CDR1 ENHRY, CDR2 SYGVKD. V was shortened by 1 base and J by 4 bases, with 11 bases between the two germline ends. The CDR3 sequence is CAISEYKDTYEQYF. The CDR3 region has the DNA TGTGCCATCAGTGAGTATAAGGACACGTACGAGCAGTACTTC.

This clone has more than one count but fewer than ten. The V call is TRBV2, the J call TRBJ2-7, with 9 bases identical to TRBD1. This CDR3 region has 13 residues. The V gene end was trimmed by 6 bases and the J gene end by 6 bases; junction bases not matched to a gene: 6. The germline V gene encodes CDR1 SNHLY and CDR2 FYNNEI. In nucleotides, the CDR3 is TGTGCCAGCAGCAGGGACAGGGTAACCGAGCAGTACTTC. Translated: CASSRDRVTEQYF. Combining the CDR3 with reference TRBV2 and TRBJ2-7 gives the whole variable domain EPEVTQTPSHQVTQMGQEVILRCVPISNHLYFYWYRQILGQKVEFLVSFYNNEISEKSEIFDDQFSVERPDGSNFTLKIRSTKLEDSAMYFCASSRDRVTEQYFGPGTRLTVT.

V usage is TRBV7-6 and J usage is TRBJ2-7; TRBD2 agrees at 8 bases. CDR3 length equals 16 residues. After removal of 5 bases from V and 2 bases from J, the junction contained 11 bases not matched to a gene. The germline V gene has CDR1 SGHVS and CDR2 FNYEAQ. CDR3 region: CASSPILREGTYEQYF. The CDR3 DNA reads as TGTGCCAGCAGCCCTATCCTTCGGGAGGGCACCTACGAGCAGTACTTC.

The chain employs TRBV4-1 and TRBJ1-5; tentative D call: TRBD1 (6 bases). There are 15 residues in the CDR3. CDR1 is MGHRA, CDR2 YSYEKL, per germline. Trimming pared 3 bases from V and 2 bases from J, leaving 11 bases between. CDR3 DNA: TGCGCCAGCAGCCAGGGGGAGGGGGGCAATCAGCCCCAGCATTTT. Amino acid sequence: CASSQGEGGNQPQHF.

The gene calls are TRBV5-4 and TRBJ2-1, with 11 bases that match TRBD2. Unmatched junction bases numbered 9, after V lost 3 bases and J lost 7 bases. The germline V gene encodes CDR1 SGHNT and CDR2 YYREEE (reference sequence). The CDR3 spans 16 residues. The chain's CDR3 is CASSSKLAGAPNEQFF. The CDR3 region has the DNA TGTGCCAGCAGCTCAAAACTAGCGGGGGCACCAAATGAGCAGTTCTTC. The full variable domain, with the rest looked up from reference TRBV5-4 and TRBJ2-1, is ETGVTQSPTHLIKTRGQQVTLRCSSQSGHNTVSWYQQALGQGPQFIFQYYREEENGRGNFPPRFSGLQFPNYSSELNVNALELDDSALYLCASSSKLAGAPNEQFFGPGTRLTVL.

The J gene is TRBJ2-2, the V gene TRBV5-1; 9 bases line up with TRBD2. The CDR3 totals 15 residues. The germline V gene has CDR1 SGHRS and CDR2 YFSETQ. V was pared by 1 base and J by 9 bases, with 7 bases of the junction left unmatched. The DNA for the CDR3 is TGCGCCAGCAGCTTGTTGGGCGGGAGGGCCCGGGAGCTGTTTTTT. Its translation: CASSLLGGRARELFF.

The chain is built from TRBV5-1 and TRBJ2-3; 11 bases are a match to TRBD2. V shed 0 bases and J 0 bases; nucleotides not matched to a gene: 6. Germline V CDR1 and CDR2: SGHRS, YFSETQ. The CDR3 loop spans 18 amino acids. CDR3 bases: TGCGCCAGCAGCTTGGGGGTAGGGACTAGCGGAAGCACAGATACGCAGTATTTT. Protein product: CASSLGVGTSGSTDTQYF.

CDR3 nucleotides: TGTGCCAGCAGTTCCGGGACTAGCCTCATATTCCACGAGCAGTACTTC. Its translation is CASSSGTSLIFHEQYF. This chain uses TRBV2 with TRBJ2-7, with 9 positions matching TRBD2. The CDR3 is made up of 16 amino acids. The V gene end was trimmed by 5 bases and the J gene end by 5 bases; junction bases not matched to a gene: 13. Germline V gene data show CDR1 as SNHLY and CDR2 as FYNNEI.

Only one count was recorded for this clone. V and J are TRBV5-1 and TRBJ2-3; TRBD2 aligns across 7 bases. After removal of 1 base from V and 1 base from J, the junction contained 9 bases not matched to a gene. Germline V gene lookup returns CDR1 SGHRS and CDR2 YFSETQ. This CDR3 has 17 residues. The DNA for the CDR3 is TGCGCCAGCAGCTTGTCGAAAGCGGGGCCTGGCACAGATACGCAGTATTTT. This sequence encodes CASSLSKAGPGTDTQYF.

The rearrangement joins TRBV28 to TRBJ2-1, with TRBD1 identical over 7 bases. The CDR3 consists of 16 residues. The V gene's germline CDR1 is MDHEN and CDR2 SYDVKM. J gave up 4 bases and V 4 bases, and 10 bases lay outside the gene matches. As DNA, the CDR3 is TGTGCCAGCAGTTCGAGTTCCGGGACAGCTTACAATGAGCAGTTCTTC. It codes for CASSSSSGTAYNEQFF.

The chain joins TRBV6-1 to TRBJ1-5, with D maybe TRBD1 (6 bases). Trimming pared 10 bases from V and 4 bases from J, leaving 14 bases between. Germline V lookup: CDR1 MNHNS, CDR2 SASEGT. The CDR3 totals 13 residues. CDR3 sequence reads: CATSGTTNQPQHF. The CDR3 coding sequence is TGTGCCACCTCCGGGACAACGAATCAGCCCCAGCATTTT.

In this sample, this clone turned up once. The V and J genes are TRBV19 and TRBJ2-2; perhaps TRBD2 as D (6 bases). The V and J ends lost 6 bases and 6 bases respectively, with 11 bases between them. This CDR3 region has 13 residues. Germline values: CDR1 LNHDA, CDR2 SQIVND (reference sequence). The CDR3 coding sequence is TGTGCCAGTAGCAACAGGAGGGCCGGGGAGCTGTTTTTT. Amino acids: CASSNRRAGELFF.

This sequence joins TRBV2 and TRBJ1-5; D ambiguous. The CDR3 runs 15 residues. The germline CDR1 and CDR2 sequences are SNHLY and FYNNEI. The V gene lost 4 bases and the J gene lost 0 bases, with 10 bases spanning the gap. This chain's CDR3 is CASSGEGHSNQPQHF. As DNA, the CDR3 is TGTGCCAGCAGTGGGGAGGGCCATAGCAATCAGCCCCAGCATTTT.

The rearrangement joins TRBV5-1 to TRBJ2-7; possible D gene TRBD2, 6 bases. This CDR3 has 15 amino acids. Trimming left V 0 bases short and J 3 bases short, with 13 bases between. Germline V gene sequence: CDR1 SGHRS, CDR2 YFSETQ. CDR3 in amino acids: CASSLAGGLRYEQYF. As DNA, the CDR3 is TGCGCCAGCAGCTTGGCTGGGGGACTCCGCTACGAGCAGTACTTC. Variable domain in full (rest from reference TRBV5-1 and TRBJ2-7): KAGVTQTPRYLIKTRGQQVTLSCSPISGHRSVSWYQQTPGQGLQFLFEYFSETQRNKGNFPGRFSGRQFSNSRSEMNVSTLELGDSALYLCASSLAGGLRYEQYFGPGTRLTVT.

The rearrangement links TRBV4-2 to TRBJ2-7; D unclear. The germline gives CDR1 LGHNA, CDR2 YNFKEQ. The CDR3 loop spans 15 amino acids. Trimming left V 0 bases short and J 1 base short, with 10 bases between. The CDR3 is CASSQDRLNSYEQYF. CDR3 sequence (DNA): TGTGCCAGCAGCCAAGATCGGTTAAATTCCTACGAGCAGTACTTC.

The J gene is TRBJ2-7, the V gene TRBV5-1, with 13 positions matching TRBD2. The trim removed 1 base at V and 6 bases at J, leaving 10 bases unmatched. CDR1 and CDR2 (germline): SGHRS, YFSETQ. This CDR3 spans 17 amino acids. CDR3 residues: CASSLTLAGGLGGEQYF. The CDR3 DNA reads TGCGCCAGCAGCTTGACACTAGCGGGAGGGCTGGGGGGCGAGCAGTACTTC. The variable domain in full, completed from reference TRBV5-1 and TRBJ2-7, reads KAGVTQTPRYLIKTRGQQVTLSCSPISGHRSVSWYQQTPGQGLQFLFEYFSETQRNKGNFPGRFSGRQFSNSRSEMNVSTLELGDSALYLCASSLTLAGGLGGEQYFGPGTRLTVT.

This rearrangement joins TRBV18 to TRBJ1-1, with D possibly being TRBD1 (5 bases). The germline gives CDR1 KGHSH, CDR2 LQKENI. Between the trimmed V and J ends, which lost 0 bases and 5 bases, there was a span of 13 bases. This CDR3 has 15 residues. As DNA, the CDR3 is TGTGCCAGCTCACCACCGGACGGGGGGAGGACTGAAGCTTTCTTT. Its translation is CASSPPDGGRTEAFF.

The chain employs TRBV28 and TRBJ1-5; the match to TRBD1 covers 10 bases. The CDR3 is 14 amino acids. Trimming at V came to 10 bases and at J to 2 bases, leaving 5 bases not matched to a gene. CDR1 and CDR2 (germline): MDHEN, SYDVKM. CDR3 region: CATRDRGGNQPQHF. The CDR3 DNA reads as TGTGCCACCCGGGACAGGGGAGGCAATCAGCCCCAGCATTTT.

V and J are TRBV19 and TRBJ2-3; TRBD2 matches 10 bases. The CDR3 totals 16 residues. In germline, CDR1 is LNHDA, CDR2 SQIVND (reference sequence). Trimming took 4 bases from V and 4 from J; bases not matched to a gene: 8. CDR3: CASSRGAGGLADTQYF. CDR3 bases: TGTGCCAGTAGTAGAGGAGCGGGGGGGCTTGCAGATACGCAGTATTTT.

This clone was detected once. The chain joins TRBV27 to TRBJ1-2, with D possibly matching TRBD1 (5 bases). CDR3 length: 14 amino acids. V was pared by 3 bases and J by 4 bases, with 12 bases between. Germline V gene lookup returns CDR1 MNHEY and CDR2 SMNVEV (reference sequence). The CDR3 sequence: CASSFRVGRYGYTF. CDR3 nucleotides: TGTGCCAGCAGTTTCCGGGTGGGGCGCTATGGCTACACCTTC.

J is TRBJ2-3 and V is TRBV18, with 8 bases matching TRBD1. J lost 0 bases, V lost 8 bases, and 1 base had no gene match. Germline V gene lookup returns CDR1 KGHSH and CDR2 LQKENI. This CDR3 has 13 amino acids. The CDR3 DNA reads TGTGCCAGCACAGGGGGGAGCACAGATACGCAGTATTTT. The encoded protein is CASTGGSTDTQYF.

A few counts support this clone. This chain connects TRBV29-1 to TRBJ1-1; D remains ambiguous. CDR1 is SQVTM and CDR2 is ANQGSEA in the germline V gene. This CDR3 has 12 residues. V was shortened by 4 bases and J by 7 bases, with 13 bases between the two germline ends. The CDR3 reads CSVVRGKYEAFF. The CDR3 DNA follows: TGCAGCGTTGTGAGAGGGAAGTATGAAGCTTTCTTT.

V gene TRBV6-4 combines with J gene TRBJ2-3, with TRBD1 matching 7 bases. The V gene's germline CDR1 is MRHNA and CDR2 SNTAGT. The trim removed 8 bases at V and 1 base at J, leaving 12 bases unmatched. CDR3 length equals 16 residues. Here the CDR3 reads CASRRKGAGGTDTQYF. In nucleotides, the CDR3 is TGTGCCAGCCGGAGGAAGGGGGCAGGTGGCACAGATACGCAGTATTTT.

The chain recombines TRBV6-5 with TRBJ2-2; 9 bases are shared with TRBD2. The CDR3 is 15 residues long. V was clipped by 6 bases and J by 4 bases; unmatched bases: 6. In germline, CDR1 is MNHEY, CDR2 SVGAGI. The CDR3 DNA reads as TGTGCCAGCAGGGAGCGGGGGGCGCCCACCGGGGAGCTGTTTTTT. It is translated as CASRERGAPTGELFF.

The rearrangement joins TRBV19 to TRBJ1-1; TRBD1 aligns across 10 bases. The CDR3 is 16 amino acids. Trimming cost V 3 bases and J 4 bases; bases outside gene matches: 8. Per the germline V gene, CDR1 is LNHDA and CDR2 is SQIVND (reference sequence). In DNA form, the CDR3 reads TGTGCCAGTAGTATTAGGCCGGGACAGGGGTCCACTGAAGCTTTCTTT. It is translated as CASSIRPGQGSTEAFF.

The J gene is TRBJ1-2, the V gene TRBV7-2, with a possible D match to TRBD1 (5 bases). CDR3 length equals 14 residues. Trimming cost V 1 base and J 4 bases, with 10 bases left between them. The V gene's germline CDR1 is SGHTA and CDR2 FQGNSA. CDR3 loop: CASSLGQGGYGYTF. The CDR3 DNA reads TGTGCCAGCAGCTTAGGTCAGGGTGGCTATGGCTACACCTTC.